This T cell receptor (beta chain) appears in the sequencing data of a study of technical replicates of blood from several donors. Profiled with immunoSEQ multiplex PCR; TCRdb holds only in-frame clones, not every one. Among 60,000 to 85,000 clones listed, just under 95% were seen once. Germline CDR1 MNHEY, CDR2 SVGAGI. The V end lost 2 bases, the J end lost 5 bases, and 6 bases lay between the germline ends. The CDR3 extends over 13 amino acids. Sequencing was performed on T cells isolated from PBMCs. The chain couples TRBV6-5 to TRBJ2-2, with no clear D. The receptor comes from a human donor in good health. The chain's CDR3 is CASSYVNTGELFF. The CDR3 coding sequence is TGTGCCAGCAGTTACGTTAATACCGGGGAGCTGTTTTTT.